The 25 T cell receptor beta chains presented below share a single source sample, sequenced in a study of identical twins. TCRdb re-analysed the 5' RACE reads in MiXCR, keeping a single row per CDR3 protein. Of fewer than 350,000 distinct CDR3 sequences in the sample, around 8.8% were seen once. These data also formed part of another study, on yellow fever vaccine responses in identical twins.

Material for sequencing was memory (CD45RO+) T cells sorted from blood. All receptors come from a woman under 30 in good health.

This clonotype was found a few times. The chain combines TRBV11-2 with TRBJ2-5, with D perhaps being TRBD1 or TRBD2 (5 bases each). CDR1 is SGHAT, CDR2 FQNNGV, per germline. V was pared by 6 bases and J by 4 bases, with 9 bases between. CDR3 length equals 12 residues. CDR3 bases: TGTGCCAGCAGATTTGGGGGAGAGACCCAGTACTTC. It is translated as CASRFGGETQYF.

The chain has TRBV9 and TRBJ2-3, with D unresolved. V was clipped by 1 base and J by 0 bases, with 6 bases between them. The length of the CDR3 is 14 residues. Germline assignment: CDR1 SGDLS and CDR2 YYNGEE. CDR3: CASSVSRSTDTQYF. CDR3 DNA: TGTGCCAGCAGCGTATCGAGAAGCACAGATACGCAGTATTTT.

This clonotype has more than one count but fewer than ten. The J gene is TRBJ1-4, the V gene TRBV20-1, with D perhaps TRBD1 (5 bases). Looked up from germline, CDR1 is DFQATT and CDR2 is SNEGSKA (reference sequence). This CDR3 has 16 amino acids. V lost 1 base and J 5 bases, leaving 17 bases between the germline ends. This chain's CDR3 is CSARGVLGETNEKLFF. The DNA of the CDR3 is TGCAGTGCTAGAGGTGTCCTAGGGGAAACGAATGAAAAACTGTTTTTT.

This clonotype was recorded a few times. The chain joins TRBV25-1 to TRBJ2-4; 11 nucleotides line up with TRBD1. The trim removed 1 base at V and 12 bases at J, leaving 14 bases unmatched. CDR1 and CDR2 from the germline V gene are MGHDK and SYGVNS. The CDR3 has 17 residues. The CDR3 protein is CASSESRTGGAILSQYF. The DNA for the CDR3 is TGTGCCAGCAGTGAATCACGGACAGGGGGCGCGATTCTCAGTCAGTACTTC.

This clonotype came up many times. The rearrangement uses TRBV18 and TRBJ2-5; the match to TRBD2 covers 12 bases. V lost 2 bases to trimming and J lost 5 bases; unmatched junction nucleotides: 6. There are 16 residues in the CDR3. Germline V gene sequence: CDR1 KGHSH, CDR2 LQKENI. In DNA, the CDR3 is TGTGCCAGCTCACCAGACTGGACTAGCGGGGCGGAGACCCAGTACTTC. Residues: CASSPDWTSGAETQYF.

This clonotype was seen repeatedly, ten times or more. The chain has TRBV20-1 and TRBJ1-5; 9 nucleotides line up with TRBD1. J lost 9 bases, V lost 5 bases, and 5 bases had no gene match. The CDR3 totals 12 residues. Germline V gene lookup returns CDR1 DFQATT and CDR2 SNEGSKA (reference sequence). The CDR3 nucleotides read TGCAGTGCTTCGACAGGGGGGACGCCCCAGCATTTT. Translation gives CSASTGGTPQHF.

This clonotype came up a few times. The V and J genes are TRBV29-1 and TRBJ2-7, with TRBD2 matching 8 bases. CDR1 SQVTM and CDR2 ANQGSEA come from the germline V gene. This CDR3 spans 13 amino acids. The junction had 6 bases not matched to a gene; V was cut back by 5 bases and J by 3 bases. CDR3 amino acids: CSVLGAGGYEQYF. The DNA for the CDR3 is TGCAGCGTTCTGGGGGCGGGAGGCTACGAGCAGTACTTC.

At least ten counts were recorded for this clonotype. The chain joins TRBV12-3 or TRBV12-4 to TRBJ1-1; the match to TRBD1 covers 10 bases. With V trimmed by 5 bases and J by 5 bases, 8 bases remained unmatched. The CDR3 runs 15 residues. CDR3 amino acids: CASSIAGDRGTEAFF. CDR3 coding DNA: TGTGCCAGCAGTATCGCCGGGGACAGGGGAACTGAAGCTTTCTTT.

The chain recombines TRBV2 with TRBJ2-3, with TRBD2 matching 8 bases. Germline assignment: CDR1 SNHLY and CDR2 FYNNEI. This CDR3 is 16 amino acids long. After removal of 1 base from V and 3 bases from J, the junction contained 6 bases not matched to a gene. CDR3 sequence (DNA): TGTGCCAGCAGTGAAGGGGGCGGGAGGATAACAGATACGCAGTATTTT. Its translation is CASSEGGGRITDTQYF.

This chain links TRBV6-2 or TRBV6-3 with TRBJ2-1; 10 nucleotides agree with TRBD1. CDR1 is MNHEY and CDR2 is SVGEGT in the germline V gene. The CDR3 spans 15 residues. The trim removed 6 bases at V and 3 bases at J, leaving 5 bases unmatched. The CDR3, as DNA: TGTGCCAGCAGGCGCCGGGACAGGGGCTACAATGAGCAGTTCTTC. The encoded protein is CASRRRDRGYNEQFF.

The chain employs TRBV24-1 and TRBJ2-1, with 16 nucleotides matching TRBD2. CDR3 length: 18 amino acids. The V and J ends lost 2 bases and 7 bases, in that order; junction bases with no gene match: 7. Germline-derived CDR1 and CDR2 are KGHDR and SFDVKD. The CDR3 sequence: CATSDSGLAGGSLNEQFF. DNA for the CDR3: TGTGCCACCAGTGATTCGGGACTAGCGGGAGGGAGCTTGAATGAGCAGTTCTTC.

This clonotype has at least ten counts. This chain uses TRBV4-1 with TRBJ1-1; 9 bases agree with TRBD1. J was trimmed by 4 bases and V by 4 bases; bases with no gene match: 1. CDR3 length equals 13 residues. The germline V gene has CDR1 MGHRA and CDR2 YSYEKL. The CDR3 spells CASSPTGGTEAFF. CDR3 coding DNA: TGCGCCAGCAGCCCGACAGGGGGCACTGAAGCTTTCTTT.

This clonotype was counted at least ten times. The V call is TRBV7-9, the J call TRBJ2-3; 7 bases fit TRBD1. The length of the CDR3 is 15 residues. Germline lookup yields CDR1 SEHNR and CDR2 FQNEAQ (reference sequence). The V and J ends lost 3 bases and 5 bases, in that order; junction bases with no gene match: 8. The CDR3 protein is CASSFQGGPGDTQYF. The CDR3 nucleotides are TGTGCCAGCAGCTTCCAAGGGGGCCCCGGAGATACGCAGTATTTT. The full variable domain, in which reference TRBV7-9 and TRBJ2-3 provide the parts outside the CDR3, is DTGVSQNPRHKITKRGQNVTFRCDPISEHNRLYWYRQTLGQGPEFLTYFQNEAQLEKSRLLSDRFSAERPKGSFSTLEIQRTEQGDSAMYLCASSFQGGPGDTQYFGPGTRLTVL.

This clonotype was found many times. The rearrangement joins TRBV12-3 or TRBV12-4 to TRBJ1-1, with a weak D call TRBD1 (5 bases). The V end was cut by 5 bases, the J end by 7 bases, with 11 bases between. This CDR3 is built from 12 residues. The CDR3 bases are TGTGCCAGCAGTAGGTCGAGGGGTGAAGCTTTCTTT. This encodes CASSRSRGEAFF.

A remark on this clonotype: A much larger clone lies one base from this, so it may be a read error. The chain uses TRBV5-5 and TRBJ2-3, with 10 bases matching TRBD2. Germline CDR1 SGHKS, CDR2 YYEKEE (reference sequence). The CDR3 covers 15 residues. Trimming removed 4 bases from V and 3 bases from J; junction bases left unmatched: 5. The chain's CDR3 is CASSLSSGGTDTQYF. Written as DNA, the CDR3 is TGTGCCAGCAGCCTTTCTAGCGGGGGAACAGATACGCAGTATTTT.

CDR3: CSALREGTDTQYF. The CDR3 coding sequence is TGCAGTGCCTTACGGGAGGGTACAGATACGCAGTATTTT. This chain connects TRBV20-1 to TRBJ2-3; 8 nucleotides match TRBD2. CDR3 length: 13 residues. The trim removed 6 bases at V and 3 bases at J, leaving 5 bases unmatched. From germline, CDR1 is DFQATT and CDR2 SNEGSKA (reference sequence).

At least ten counts were recorded for this clonotype. This chain links TRBV5-6 with TRBJ2-4; D ambiguous. The CDR3 runs 12 residues. The germline CDR1 and CDR2 sequences are SGHDT and YYEEEE. Trimming removed 0 bases from V and 9 bases from J, with 7 bases in between. The CDR3 region is CASSLGVGIQYF. The CDR3 coding sequence is TGTGCCAGCAGCTTGGGGGTTGGCATTCAGTACTTC.

The rearrangement uses TRBV28 and TRBJ2-7; D call uncertain. V lost 3 bases and J 1 base, leaving 16 bases between the germline ends. Germline CDR1 MDHEN, CDR2 SYDVKM. CDR3 length: 16 amino acids. The CDR3 loop is CASSFSLVALSYEQYF. The CDR3 DNA follows: TGTGCCAGCAGTTTTAGCCTAGTCGCTTTATCCTACGAGCAGTACTTC.

This clonotype was observed many times. The V call is TRBV29-1, the J call TRBJ2-7, with TRBD1 matching 9 bases. This CDR3 has 13 amino acids. Germline lookup yields CDR1 SQVTM and CDR2 ANQGSEA. Trimming removed 6 bases from V and 4 bases from J; junction bases left unmatched: 7. In DNA form, the CDR3 reads TGCAGCGTGCAATCGGACAGGGGATACGAGCAGTACTTC. It codes for CSVQSDRGYEQYF.

This clonotype was counted many times. The chain joins TRBV10-2 to TRBJ1-4; TRBD1 might be the D (5 bases). CDR3 size: 15 residues. From germline, CDR1 is WSHSY and CDR2 SAAADI. The V end lost 8 bases, the J end lost 4 bases, and 17 bases lay between the germline ends. CDR3 sequence: CASRLGGTHNEKLFF. The DNA of the CDR3 is TGCGCCAGCCGGTTGGGTGGGACCCATAATGAAAAACTGTTTTTT.

This clonotype was recorded a few times. V and J are TRBV7-2 and TRBJ1-4; TRBD1 agrees at 8 bases. Germline-derived CDR1 and CDR2 are SGHTA and FQGNSA. The junction had 8 bases not matched to a gene; V was cut back by 4 bases and J by 7 bases. This CDR3 comprises 15 residues. The CDR3 DNA is TGTGCCAGCAGCTCCTCAGGGGGCGTTAGTGAAAAACTGTTTTTT. Translation gives CASSSSGGVSEKLFF.

This clonotype has just a few counts. The CDR3 nucleotides read TGTGCCAGCTCATCGCGGGAAGATACGCAGTATTTT. Protein: CASSSREDTQYF. The V gene is TRBV18, the J gene TRBJ2-3, with a possible D match to TRBD2 (6 bases). The CDR3 is 12 residues long. Germline values: CDR1 KGHSH, CDR2 LQKENI. Trimming pared 5 bases from V and 5 bases from J, leaving 8 bases between.

This clonotype showed up just a few times. This chain uses TRBV20-1 with TRBJ2-1, with 7 bases identical to TRBD2. The CDR3 is made up of 12 amino acids. V gave up 5 bases and J gave up 10 bases; unmatched junction bases: 8. The germline CDR1 and CDR2 sequences are DFQATT and SNEGSKA (reference sequence). CDR3 coding DNA: TGCAGTGCTCCCCTCACTAGCGCGGAGCAGTTCTTC. Translating gives CSAPLTSAEQFF.

The table lists this clonotype with many counts. The J gene is TRBJ2-7, the V gene TRBV28, with a weak D call TRBD2 (6 bases). Trimming cost V 3 bases and J 2 bases, with 11 bases left between them. CDR3 length: 14 residues. The germline V gene has CDR1 MDHEN and CDR2 SYDVKM. The CDR3 DNA sequence: TGTGCCAGCAGTTTGAGGGAGGCGACCTACGAGCAGTACTTC. Translated, it gives CASSLREATYEQYF.

This clonotype was counted many times. This sequence joins TRBV15 and TRBJ2-2; no clear D. Looked up from germline, CDR1 is LNHNV and CDR2 is YYDKDF (reference sequence). The CDR3 has 15 residues. The ends were cut back, 4 bases at V and 2 bases at J, with 11 bases in the middle. CDR3 nucleotides: TGTGCCACCAGCACCAGGACGGTAAACACCGGGGAGCTGTTTTTT. It yields the protein CATSTRTVNTGELFF.